This TCR beta chain came from a study of blood T cell repertoires in COVID-19. Study context: Italy, Spain and the United States were the sources of the convalescent and acute COVID-19 samples. Nucleic acid was either cDNA or gDNA, and it came from T cells, B-cell-depleted T cells, or PBMCs.

In the authors' methods: Amplification with reference gene primers provided the estimates of nucleated cell counts. Clones were sequenced by immunoSEQ multiplex PCR, and TCRdb holds only the in-frame ones, with some missing. Clonal size and the V and J genes are those of that table, whereas D and trimming came from the DNA. The sample consists of about 40,000 clones, about nine tenths of them appearing once. The CDR3 has 12 amino acids. V was cut by 5 bases and J by 6 bases, with 8 bases left in between. CDR1 and CDR2 from the germline V gene are SEHNR and FQNEAQ (reference sequence). The V call is TRBV7-9, the J call TRBJ1-5; D unclear. The sequence came from a human donor in a cohort sampled during active COVID-19. The sample comprised peripheral blood. The CDR3 loop is CASSTISQPQHF. CDR3 DNA sequence: TGTGCCAGCAGCACCATTAGTCAGCCCCAGCATTTT.